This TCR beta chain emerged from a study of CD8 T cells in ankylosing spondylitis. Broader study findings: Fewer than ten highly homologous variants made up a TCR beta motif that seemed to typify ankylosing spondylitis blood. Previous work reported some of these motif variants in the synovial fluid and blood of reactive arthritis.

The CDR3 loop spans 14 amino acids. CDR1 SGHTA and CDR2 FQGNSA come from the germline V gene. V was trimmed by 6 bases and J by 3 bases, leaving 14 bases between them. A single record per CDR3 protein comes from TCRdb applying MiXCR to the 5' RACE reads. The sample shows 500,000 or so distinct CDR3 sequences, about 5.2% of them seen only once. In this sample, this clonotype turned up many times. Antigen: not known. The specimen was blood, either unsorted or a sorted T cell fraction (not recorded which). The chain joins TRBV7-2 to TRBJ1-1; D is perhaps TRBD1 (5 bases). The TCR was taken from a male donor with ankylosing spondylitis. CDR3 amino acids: CASSARGGYTEAFF. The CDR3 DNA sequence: TGTGCCAGCAGTGCGAGGGGTGGTTACACTGAAGCTTTCTTT.